The rows below give T cell receptor beta chains drawn from one sample of a study of control samples from healthy donors and cancer patients. Repertoires were generated with immunoSEQ multiplex PCR, while TCRdb's copy carries only in-frame clones and drops some. The data contain about 63,000 clones, 70% to 90% of them seen just once; the ten biggest clones take up roughly 6%. The specimen was blood. The receptors were sampled from a man aged 40-49 years in good health. CDR3s include the opening cysteine and the closing phenylalanine or tryptophan. The D gene is left open where the match is weak. Part of the rows lack a size; the others show once, few, many or a class for expanded clones.

d_call | j_call | cdr3_length | v_call | clone_size | cdr3_aa | cdr3_nt
. | TRBJ2-7 | 11 | TRBV6-2/TRBV6-3 | few | CASSSVYEQYF | TGTGCCAGCAGTTCGGTCTACGAGCAGTACTTC
. | TRBJ1-6 | 14 | TRBV5-4 | . | CASSLGTANSPLHF | TGTGCCAGCAGCTTGGGGACGGCGAATTCACCCCTCCACTTT
. | TRBJ1-6 | 17 | TRBV3-1/TRBV3-2 | few | CASSQIGGSSYNSPLHF | TGTGCCAGCAGCCAAATTGGGGGAAGCTCCTATAATTCACCCCTCCACTTT
TRBD1 | TRBJ2-3 | 15 | TRBV24-1 | . | CATSLRQGSTDTQYF | TGTGCCACCAGTTTAAGACAGGGGAGCACAGATACGCAGTATTTT
. | TRBJ1-1 | 15 | TRBV2 | once | CASSETIGANTEAFF | TGTGCCAGCAGTGAAACGATAGGGGCGAACACTGAAGCTTTCTTT
TRBD1 | TRBJ1-5 | 14 | TRBV15 | . | CATSRGTGGQPQHF | TGTGCCACCAGCAGAGGGACAGGGGGCCAGCCCCAGCATTTT
TRBD1 | TRBJ1-5 | 15 | TRBV30 | . | CAWSADRASNQPQHF | TGTGCCTGGAGTGCCGACAGGGCCAGCAATCAGCCCCAGCATTTT
TRBD1 | TRBJ1-1 | 15 | TRBV11-2 | . | CASSFRTGSNEEAFF | TGTGCCAGCAGCTTCCGGACAGGGTCAAATGAGGAAGCTTTCTTT
. | TRBJ1-1 | 17 | TRBV30 | . | CAWNFPGVTLRNTEAFF | TGTGCCTGGAATTTCCCAGGAGTGACCCTGAGGAACACTGAAGCTTTCTTT
TRBD2 | TRBJ2-3 | 16 | TRBV19 | few | CASTSTSGTRGNTQYF | TGTGCCAGTACCAGTACTAGCGGGACGAGAGGAAATACGCAGTATTTT
TRBD2 | TRBJ2-3 | 16 | TRBV5-1 | . | CASSPGGSGDTDTQYF | TGCGCCAGCAGCCCCGGGGGTAGCGGGGACACAGATACGCAGTATTTT
TRBD2 | TRBJ2-1 | 15 | TRBV5-1 | . | CASELIAGGLNEQFF | TGCGCCAGCGAACTTATAGCGGGAGGGCTCAATGAGCAGTTCTTC
. | TRBJ1-5 | 15 | TRBV29-1 | . | CSAAAGGGRGQPQHF | TGCAGCGCGGCGGCAGGTGGGGGGAGGGGTCAGCCCCAGCATTTT
. | TRBJ1-5 | 15 | TRBV11-2 | few | CASSPGGNGNQPQHF | TGTGCCAGCAGCCCCGGGGGGAATGGCAATCAGCCCCAGCATTTT
. | TRBJ1-1 | 13 | TRBV9 | . | CASSVGWGTEAFF | TGTGCCAGCAGCGTAGGATGGGGCACTGAAGCTTTCTTT
TRBD1 | TRBJ2-5 | 13 | TRBV6-5 | . | CASSRDRQETQYF | TGTGCCAGCAGTCGGGACAGGCAAGAGACCCAGTACTTC
. | TRBJ1-1 | 12 | TRBV7-3 | . | CASSFRNTEAFF | TGTGCCAGCAGCTTTAGGAACACTGAAGCTTTCTTT
. | TRBJ2-5 | 11 | TRBV30 | . | CAWDLTETQYF | TGTGCCTGGGACCTCACCGAGACCCAGTACTTC
. | TRBJ1-5 | 16 | TRBV19 | medium-sized | CASSIKQLVSNQPQHF | TGTGCCAGTAGTATAAAACAGTTGGTTAGCAATCAGCCCCAGCATTTT
. | TRBJ1-1 | 15 | TRBV5-4 | . | CASSPGDRRGTEAFF | TGTGCCAGCAGCCCCGGGGACCGGAGGGGCACTGAAGCTTTCTTT
. | TRBJ1-2 | 16 | TRBV7-2 | . | CASSAREVVGYYGYTF | TGTGCCAGCAGCGCGAGGGAGGTGGTGGGGTACTATGGCTACACCTTC
. | TRBJ2-1 | 17 | TRBV3-1/TRBV3-2 | . | CASSQEGGGNHYNEQFF | TGTGCCAGCAGCCAAGAGGGGGGCGGGAACCACTACAATGAGCAGTTCTTC
. | TRBJ1-1 | 11 | TRBV29-1 | . | CSVEVGGQAFF | TGCAGCGTTGAGGTCGGGGGACAAGCTTTCTTT
. | TRBJ2-1 | 21 | TRBV6-2/TRBV6-3 | . | CASSYSKGEFRPGSPYNEQFF | TGTGCCAGCAGTTACTCGAAAGGGGAGTTTCGCCCGGGGTCCCCCTACAATGAGCAGTTCTTC
. | TRBJ1-5 | 15 | TRBV6-6 | . | CASRGRPDSNQPQHF | TGTGCCAGTCGCGGACGTCCAGATAGCAATCAGCCCCAGCATTTT
TRBD1 | TRBJ2-7 | 14 | TRBV7-9 | . | CASRRDSTSYEQYF | TGTGCCAGCAGACGGGACAGTACCTCCTACGAGCAGTACTTC
. | TRBJ2-5 | 14 | TRBV7-9 | . | CASSLDRYQETQYF | TGTGCCAGCAGCTTAGACAGGTACCAAGAGACCCAGTACTTC
. | TRBJ1-5 | 15 | TRBV3-1/TRBV3-2 | . | CASSSDGYSNQPQHF | TGTGCCAGCAGTTCCGACGGATATAGCAATCAGCCCCAGCATTTT
. | TRBJ2-1 | 13 | TRBV7-3 | . | CASSFYPGNEQFF | TGTGCCAGCAGCTTTTACCCAGGGAATGAGCAGTTCTTC
. | TRBJ1-5 | 15 | TRBV28 | once | CASSPGRGQLQPQHF | TGTGCCAGCAGTCCGGGAAGGGGCCAGCTCCAGCCCCAGCATTTT
. | TRBJ1-1 | 14 | TRBV13 | . | CASSPGRATTEAFF | TGTGCCAGCAGCCCGGGACGGGCGACCACTGAAGCTTTCTTT
. | TRBJ2-3 | 15 | TRBV28 | few | CASSLPRARTDTQYF | TGTGCCAGCAGTTTACCCAGGGCGAGGACAGATACGCAGTATTTT
. | TRBJ1-5 | 15 | TRBV5-1 | . | CASSLVPGGNQPQHF | TGCGCCAGCAGCTTGGTACCCGGTGGCAATCAGCCCCAGCATTTT
. | TRBJ1-6 | 15 | TRBV6-5 | . | CASSPQGRYNSPLHF | TGTGCCAGCAGCCCGCAGGGGCGGTATAATTCACCCCTCCACTTT
TRBD2 | TRBJ2-1 | 16 | TRBV15 | . | CATSGGLAGGNNEQFF | TGTGCCACCAGCGGGGGACTAGCGGGAGGGAACAATGAGCAGTTCTTC
. | TRBJ2-2 | 12 | TRBV5-1 | . | CASSSNTGELFF | TGCGCCAGCAGCTCTAACACCGGGGAGCTGTTTTTT
. | TRBJ2-1 | 12 | TRBV3-1/TRBV3-2 | . | CASSPGGYEQFF | TGTGCCAGCAGCCCTGGGGGTTATGAGCAGTTCTTC
TRBD1 | TRBJ1-6 | 14 | TRBV7-9 | . | CASSPGTGGSPLHF | TGTGCCAGCAGCCCAGGGACAGGGGGTTCACCCCTCCACTTT
. | TRBJ1-2 | 14 | TRBV7-9 | few | CASSLVSLIYGYTF | TGTGCCAGCAGCTTAGTCTCATTGATCTATGGCTACACCTTC
. | TRBJ2-7 | 14 | TRBV3-1/TRBV3-2 | . | CASSSKTGFYEQYF | TGTGCCAGCAGCTCCAAAACAGGGTTCTACGAGCAGTACTTC
. | TRBJ1-1 | 16 | TRBV4-3 | once | CASSQVGQGGGTEAFF | TGCGCCAGCAGCCAAGTTGGGCAGGGAGGGGGCACTGAAGCTTTCTTT
. | TRBJ1-2 | 15 | TRBV9 | . | CASSAGLEANYGYTF | TGTGCCAGCAGCGCGGGACTGGAAGCTAACTATGGCTACACCTTC
TRBD2 | TRBJ2-3 | 16 | TRBV5-5 | . | CASSSGLAGLTDTQYF | TGTGCCAGCAGCTCGGGACTAGCGGGACTCACAGATACGCAGTATTTT
TRBD2 | TRBJ2-4 | 18 | TRBV7-2 | . | CASSPGLAGEVVKNIQYF | TGTGCCAGCAGCCCGGGACTAGCGGGAGAGGTGGTCAAAAACATTCAGTACTTC
. | TRBJ2-2 | 12 | TRBV7-3 | . | CASSRTAGELFF | TGTGCCAGCAGCCGGACTGCCGGGGAGCTGTTTTTT
TRBD2 | TRBJ2-4 | 17 | TRBV14 | . | CASSQVSPAGGGDIQYF | TGTGCCAGCAGCCAAGTCTCCCCAGCGGGAGGAGGAGACATTCAGTACTTC
. | TRBJ1-1 | 13 | TRBV7-6 | . | CASSLAANTEAFF | TGTGCCAGCAGCTTAGCAGCGAACACTGAAGCTTTCTTT
. | TRBJ1-1 | 14 | TRBV5-1 | . | CASSAGRRNTEAFF | TGCGCCAGCAGCGCGGGCAGGCGGAACACTGAAGCTTTCTTT
. | TRBJ2-6 | 15 | TRBV7-3 | . | CASSSRVSGANVLTF | TGTGCCAGCAGCTCGAGGGTCTCTGGGGCCAACGTCCTGACTTTC
. | TRBJ2-5 | 12 | TRBV6-2/TRBV6-3 | . | CASSSVGETQYF | TGTGCCAGCAGTTCGGTGGGTGAGACCCAGTACTTC